One sample yielded the 17 T cell receptor beta chains listed below, sequenced in a study of T cell clones after liver transplantation. Profiled with immunoSEQ multiplex PCR; TCRdb holds only in-frame clones, not every one. Of around 110,000 clones in the sample, about nine tenths were seen once. This specimen was CD4+ T cells from blood, taken 12 months after liver transplant. Receptors were obtained from a human patient who received a liver transplant. Some T cells may be graft donor cells.

The rearrangement links TRBV7-9 to TRBJ2-5; D gene ambiguous. The ends were cut back, 9 bases at V and 5 bases at J, with 13 bases in the middle. Germline CDR1 SEHNR, CDR2 FQNEAQ (reference sequence). The CDR3 totals 12 residues. The CDR3 reads CASTDGEETQYF. The CDR3 DNA reads as TGTGCCAGTACCGACGGAGAGGAGACCCAGTACTTC.

The chain carries TRBV19 and TRBJ1-1; D is unresolved. Trimming stripped 11 bases from V and 0 bases from J, with 13 bases between. This CDR3 has 13 residues. Looked up from germline, CDR1 is LNHDA and CDR2 is SQIVND (reference sequence). In DNA, the CDR3 is TGTGCCGTCTCGTCGAACCTGAACACTGAAGCTTTCTTT. Amino acids: CAVSSNLNTEAFF.

This clone is a singleton in its sample. The chain links TRBV11-3 to TRBJ2-5; D is unclear. This CDR3 is built from 13 residues. Germline values: CDR1 SGHNT, CDR2 YENEEA. Deletions cut 3 bases from V and 4 bases from J, with 9 bases between. In DNA, the CDR3 is TGTGCCAGCAGCTTGCGACATGGAGAGACCCAGTACTTC. This encodes CASSLRHGETQYF.

The genes are TRBV2 and TRBJ2-5, with D uncertain. The germline V gene has CDR1 SNHLY and CDR2 FYNNEI. This CDR3 region has 13 residues. V was trimmed by 4 bases and J by 4 bases, leaving 10 bases between them. The CDR3 spells CASSGGRRETQYF. The CDR3 DNA reads as TGTGCCAGCAGTGGCGGAAGGAGAGAGACCCAGTACTTC.

This chain uses TRBV7-3 with TRBJ2-7; the D is unclear. This CDR3 comprises 12 residues. Germline CDR1 is SGHTA and CDR2 is FQGTGA. The V end was cut by 5 bases, the J end by 2 bases, with 7 bases between. CDR3 protein: CASSPRTYEQYF. CDR3 DNA: TGTGCCAGCAGCCCCCGGACCTACGAGCAGTACTTC.

This sequence joins TRBV5-1 and TRBJ2-2; D is unclear. The CDR3 extends over 14 amino acids. V lost 0 bases and J 2 bases, leaving 5 bases between the germline ends. Germline assignment: CDR1 SGHRS and CDR2 YFSETQ. This CDR3 reads CASSLEVNTGELFF. The CDR3 DNA reads as TGCGCCAGCAGCTTGGAGGTAAACACCGGGGAGCTGTTTTTT.

This chain links TRBV7-9 with TRBJ2-2, with a tentative D call TRBD1 (6 bases). Trimming cost V 3 bases and J 3 bases, with 11 bases left between them. The germline CDR1 and CDR2 sequences are SEHNR and FQNEAQ (reference sequence). CDR3 length: 15 residues. The CDR3 is CASSLDSSYTGELFF. In nucleotides, the CDR3 is TGTGCCAGCAGCTTGGACAGCTCCTACACCGGGGAGCTGTTTTTT.

This clone was recorded only once. The genes are TRBV6-5 and TRBJ1-5; 8 bases are a match to TRBD1. J was trimmed by 7 bases and V by 9 bases; bases with no gene match: 8. This CDR3 is 13 amino acids long. Germline V gene lookup returns CDR1 MNHEY and CDR2 SVGAGI. The CDR3 spells CASADRGEQPQHF. CDR3 in DNA: TGTGCCAGTGCAGACAGGGGAGAACAGCCCCAGCATTTT.

This clone was observed once. The chain employs TRBV4-1 and TRBJ2-7; 8 nucleotides line up with TRBD2. J was trimmed by 3 bases and V by 2 bases; bases with no gene match: 9. The germline V gene has CDR1 MGHRA and CDR2 YSYEKL. The CDR3 contains 16 residues. The CDR3 protein is CASSQWGTGGNYEQYF. Written as DNA, the CDR3 is TGCGCCAGCAGCCAATGGGGAACGGGAGGGAACTACGAGCAGTACTTC.

The chain carries TRBV7-6 and TRBJ2-3; TRBD2 might be the D (6 bases). The V and J ends lost 2 bases and 2 bases respectively, with 11 bases between them. Germline assignment: CDR1 SGHVS and CDR2 FNYEAQ. This CDR3 comprises 15 residues. The CDR3 DNA reads as TGTGCCAGCAGCTTAATGGCGGGAACCACAGATACGCAGTATTTT. Amino acid sequence: CASSLMAGTTDTQYF.

The table lists this clone with a count of one. CDR3 in amino acids: CSVETGGGTDTQYF. The CDR3 DNA is TGCAGCGTTGAGACAGGGGGCGGCACAGATACGCAGTATTTT. The chain employs TRBV29-1 and TRBJ2-3, with 10 positions matching TRBD1. The CDR3 is 14 residues long. The germline V gene has CDR1 SQVTM and CDR2 ANQGSEA. The V gene end was trimmed by 3 bases and the J gene end by 1 base; junction bases not matched to a gene: 1.

This clone is a singleton in its sample. J is TRBJ2-7 and V is TRBV18, with a tentative D call TRBD1 (5 bases). The CDR3 is made up of 14 amino acids. Germline lookup yields CDR1 KGHSH and CDR2 LQKENI. V lost 1 base and J 7 bases, leaving 14 bases between the germline ends. This CDR3 reads CASSPQSRDGEQYF. DNA for the CDR3: TGTGCCAGCTCACCACAGAGCAGGGATGGGGAGCAGTACTTC.

V gene TRBV2 combines with J gene TRBJ2-5; 14 bases line up with TRBD2. The germline V gene encodes CDR1 SNHLY and CDR2 FYNNEI. Germline trimming cut 6 bases from V and 4 bases from J; bases unmatched to any gene: 4. This CDR3 is built from 15 residues. CDR3 in amino acids: CASSRTSGRPETQYF. The DNA of the CDR3 is TGTGCCAGCAGCCGGACTAGCGGGAGGCCAGAGACCCAGTACTTC. Based on the CDR3 plus reference TRBV2 and TRBJ2-5, the full variable domain is EPEVTQTPSHQVTQMGQEVILRCVPISNHLYFYWYRQILGQKVEFLVSFYNNEISEKSEIFDDQFSVERPDGSNFTLKIRSTKLEDSAMYFCASSRTSGRPETQYFGPGTRLLVL.

This rearrangement joins TRBV2 to TRBJ1-3; possible D gene TRBD1, 6 bases. CDR1 and CDR2 (germline): SNHLY, FYNNEI. The CDR3 covers 16 residues. V gave up 4 bases and J gave up 0 bases, with 13 bases separating them. CDR3 nucleotides: TGTGCCAGCAGTGTACAGGGAGATAACTCTGGAAACACCATATATTTT. The encoded protein is CASSVQGDNSGNTIYF.

V usage is TRBV19 and J usage is TRBJ1-3, with 7 bases aligning to TRBD1. V was clipped by 9 bases and J by 5 bases; unmatched bases: 7. This CDR3 spans 13 amino acids. CDR1 and CDR2 from the germline V gene are LNHDA and SQIVND (reference sequence). The CDR3 DNA reads as TGTGCCAGCACGACAGGGTATCGAAACACCATATATTTT. It translates to CASTTGYRNTIYF.

The chain uses TRBV5-1 and TRBJ2-3, with TRBD1 as a possible D gene (6 bases). The CDR3 loop spans 14 amino acids. Trimming cost V 0 bases and J 4 bases, with 9 bases left between them. Germline lookup yields CDR1 SGHRS and CDR2 YFSETQ. CDR3 nucleotide sequence: TGCGCCAGCAGCTTGGATCAGGGGTCAGATACGCAGTATTTT. Its translation: CASSLDQGSDTQYF. Full variable domain (remainder filled in from reference TRBV5-1 and TRBJ2-3): KAGVTQTPRYLIKTRGQQVTLSCSPISGHRSVSWYQQTPGQGLQFLFEYFSETQRNKGNFPGRFSGRQFSNSRSEMNVSTLELGDSALYLCASSLDQGSDTQYFGPGTRLTVL.

The chain employs TRBV2 and TRBJ2-5, with D perhaps matching TRBD2 (6 bases). Deletions cut 5 bases from V and 1 base from J, with 11 bases between. This CDR3 comprises 14 residues. The germline V gene has CDR1 SNHLY and CDR2 FYNNEI. The CDR3 nucleotides read TGTGCCAGCAGTCGCGCGGGGTCCCAAGAGACCCAGTACTTC. Its protein product is CASSRAGSQETQYF.